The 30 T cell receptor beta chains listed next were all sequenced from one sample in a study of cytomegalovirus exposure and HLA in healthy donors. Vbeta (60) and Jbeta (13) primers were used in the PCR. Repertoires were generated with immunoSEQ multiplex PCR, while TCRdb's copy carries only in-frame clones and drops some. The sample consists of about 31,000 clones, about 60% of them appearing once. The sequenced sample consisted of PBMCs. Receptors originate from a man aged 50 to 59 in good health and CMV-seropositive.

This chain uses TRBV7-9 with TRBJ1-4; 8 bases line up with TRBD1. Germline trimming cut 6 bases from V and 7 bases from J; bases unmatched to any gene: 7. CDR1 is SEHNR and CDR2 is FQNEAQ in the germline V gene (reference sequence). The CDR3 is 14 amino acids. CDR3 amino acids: CASSPDREVEKLFF. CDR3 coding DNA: TGTGCCAGCAGTCCGGACAGGGAGGTTGAAAAACTGTTTTTT.

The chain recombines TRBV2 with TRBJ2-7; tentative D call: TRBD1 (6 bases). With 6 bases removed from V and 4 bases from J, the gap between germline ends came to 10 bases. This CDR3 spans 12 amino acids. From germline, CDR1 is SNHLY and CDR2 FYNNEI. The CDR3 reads CASRDSPYEQYF. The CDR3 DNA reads TGTGCCAGCAGGGACAGTCCTTACGAGCAGTACTTC. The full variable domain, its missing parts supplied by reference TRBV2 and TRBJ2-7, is EPEVTQTPSHQVTQMGQEVILRCVPISNHLYFYWYRQILGQKVEFLVSFYNNEISEKSEIFDDQFSVERPDGSNFTLKIRSTKLEDSAMYFCASRDSPYEQYFGPGTRLTVT.

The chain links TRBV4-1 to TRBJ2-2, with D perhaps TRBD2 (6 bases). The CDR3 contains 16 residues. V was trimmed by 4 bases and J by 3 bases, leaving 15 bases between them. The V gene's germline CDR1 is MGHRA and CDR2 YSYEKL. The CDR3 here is CASSPQGRSDTGELFF. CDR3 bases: TGCGCCAGCAGCCCCCAAGGGAGGTCGGACACCGGGGAGCTGTTTTTT.

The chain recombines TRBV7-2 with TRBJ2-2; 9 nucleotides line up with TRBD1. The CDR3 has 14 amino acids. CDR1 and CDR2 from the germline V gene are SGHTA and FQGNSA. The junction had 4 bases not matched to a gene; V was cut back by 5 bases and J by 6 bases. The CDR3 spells CASSPRTGAGELFF. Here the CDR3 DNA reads TGTGCCAGCAGCCCCAGGACAGGGGCCGGGGAGCTGTTTTTT.

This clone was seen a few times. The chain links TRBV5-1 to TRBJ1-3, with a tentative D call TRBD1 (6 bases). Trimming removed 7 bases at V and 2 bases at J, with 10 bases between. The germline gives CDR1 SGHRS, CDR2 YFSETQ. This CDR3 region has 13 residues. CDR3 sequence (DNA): TGCGCCAGCTCCGGGACAACTGGAAACACCATATATTTT. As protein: CASSGTTGNTIYF.

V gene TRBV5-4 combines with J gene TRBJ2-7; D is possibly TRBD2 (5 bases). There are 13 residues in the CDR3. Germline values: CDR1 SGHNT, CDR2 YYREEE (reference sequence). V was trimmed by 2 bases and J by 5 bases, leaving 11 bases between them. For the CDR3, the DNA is TGTGCCAGCAGCTTAGGAAACGGGGACGAGCAGTACTTC. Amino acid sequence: CASSLGNGDEQYF. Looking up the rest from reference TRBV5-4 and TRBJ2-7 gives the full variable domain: ETGVTQSPTHLIKTRGQQVTLRCSSQSGHNTVSWYQQALGQGPQFIFQYYREEENGRGNFPPRFSGLQFPNYSSELNVNALELDDSALYLCASSLGNGDEQYFGPGTRLTVT.

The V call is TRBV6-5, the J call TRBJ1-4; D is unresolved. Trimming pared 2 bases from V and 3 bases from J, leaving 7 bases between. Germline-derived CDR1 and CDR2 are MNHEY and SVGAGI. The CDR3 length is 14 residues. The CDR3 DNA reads TGTGCCAGCAGTTACGCCCCAGCTAATGAAAAACTGTTTTTT. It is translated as CASSYAPANEKLFF.

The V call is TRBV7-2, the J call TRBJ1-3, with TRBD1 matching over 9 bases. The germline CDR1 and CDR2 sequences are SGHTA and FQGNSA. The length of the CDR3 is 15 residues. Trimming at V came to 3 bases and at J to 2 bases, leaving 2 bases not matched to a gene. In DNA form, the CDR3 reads TGTGCCAGCAGCTTTACAGGGGGCGCTGGAAACACCATATATTTT. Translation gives CASSFTGGAGNTIYF.

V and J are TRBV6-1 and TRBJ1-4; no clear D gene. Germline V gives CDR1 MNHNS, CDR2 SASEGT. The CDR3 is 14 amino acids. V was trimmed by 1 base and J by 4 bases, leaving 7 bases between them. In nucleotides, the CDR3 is TGTGCCAGCAGTGAAGATTTCGGTAATGAAAAACTGTTTTTT. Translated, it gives CASSEDFGNEKLFF.

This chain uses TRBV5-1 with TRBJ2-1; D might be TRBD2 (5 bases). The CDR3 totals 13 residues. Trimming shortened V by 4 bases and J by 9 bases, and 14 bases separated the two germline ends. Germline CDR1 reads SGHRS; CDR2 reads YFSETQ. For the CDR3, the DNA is TGCGCCAGCAGCGTCGAACTAGACACTGAGCAGTTCTTC. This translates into CASSVELDTEQFF.

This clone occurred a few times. The CDR3 DNA reads TGTGCCAGCAGCCAGAGCAGGACTAGCGAGCAGTACTTC. Protein: CASSQSRTSEQYF. The chain recombines TRBV7-9 with TRBJ2-7, with TRBD2 matching over 7 bases. The germline gives CDR1 SEHNR, CDR2 FQNEAQ (reference sequence). CDR3 length equals 13 residues. V dropped 5 bases and J dropped 6; count of bases not matched to a gene: 7.

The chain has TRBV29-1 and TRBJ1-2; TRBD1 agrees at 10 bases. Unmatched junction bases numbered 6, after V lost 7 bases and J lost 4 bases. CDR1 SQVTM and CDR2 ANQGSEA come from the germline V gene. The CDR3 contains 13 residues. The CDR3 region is CSARQGAGYGYTF. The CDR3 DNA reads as TGCAGCGCACGACAGGGGGCCGGCTATGGCTACACCTTC.

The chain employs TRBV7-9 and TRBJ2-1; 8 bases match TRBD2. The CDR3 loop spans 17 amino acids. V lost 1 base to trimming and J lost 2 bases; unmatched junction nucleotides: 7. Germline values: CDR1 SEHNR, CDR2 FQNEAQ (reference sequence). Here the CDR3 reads CASSLGGGGRTYNEQFF. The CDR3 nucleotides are TGTGCCAGCAGCTTAGGCGGGGGCGGGAGGACCTACAATGAGCAGTTCTTC.

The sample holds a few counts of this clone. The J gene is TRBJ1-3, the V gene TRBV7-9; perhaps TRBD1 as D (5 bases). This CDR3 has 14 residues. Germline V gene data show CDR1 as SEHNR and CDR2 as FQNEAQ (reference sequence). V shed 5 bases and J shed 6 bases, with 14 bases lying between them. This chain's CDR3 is CASSPGLRLNTIYF. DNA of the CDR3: TGTGCCAGCAGCCCGGGACTTCGATTAAACACCATATATTTT.

The CDR3 sequence is CASSLQAGNNEQFF. The DNA of the CDR3 is TGCGCCAGCAGCTTACAAGCGGGTAACAATGAGCAGTTCTTC. The rearrangement links TRBV5-1 to TRBJ2-1; possible D gene TRBD2, 6 bases. Looked up from germline, CDR1 is SGHRS and CDR2 is YFSETQ. CDR3 length: 14 residues. Trimming cost V 2 bases and J 5 bases, with 11 bases left between them.

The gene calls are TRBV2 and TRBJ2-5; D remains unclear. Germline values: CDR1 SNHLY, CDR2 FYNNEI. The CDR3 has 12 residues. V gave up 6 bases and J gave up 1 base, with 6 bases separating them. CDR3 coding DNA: TGTGCCAGCAGAAGCCTCCAAGAGACCCAGTACTTC. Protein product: CASRSLQETQYF.

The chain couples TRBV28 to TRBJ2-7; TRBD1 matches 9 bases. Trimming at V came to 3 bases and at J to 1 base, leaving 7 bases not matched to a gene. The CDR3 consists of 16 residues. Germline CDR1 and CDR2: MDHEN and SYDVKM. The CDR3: CASSFNPGQGSYEQYF. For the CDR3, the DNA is TGTGCCAGCAGTTTCAACCCGGGACAGGGATCCTACGAGCAGTACTTC.

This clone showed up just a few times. The CDR3, as DNA: TGCGCCAGCAGCCAAGGCAGACAGGGTGGCTACGAGCAGTACTTC. Protein sequence: CASSQGRQGGYEQYF. The chain combines TRBV4-1 with TRBJ2-7; TRBD1 matches at 7 bases. V trimming: 1 base; J trimming: 3 bases; junction bases outside the gene matches: 6. Germline values: CDR1 MGHRA, CDR2 YSYEKL. The CDR3 is 15 amino acids.

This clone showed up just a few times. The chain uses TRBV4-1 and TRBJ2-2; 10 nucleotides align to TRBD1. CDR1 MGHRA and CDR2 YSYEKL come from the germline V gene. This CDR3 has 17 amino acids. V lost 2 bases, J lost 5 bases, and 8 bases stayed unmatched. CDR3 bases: TGCGCCAGCAGCCAAACTCCCGGGACAGGGGTGACCGGGGAGCTGTTTTTT. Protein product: CASSQTPGTGVTGELFF.

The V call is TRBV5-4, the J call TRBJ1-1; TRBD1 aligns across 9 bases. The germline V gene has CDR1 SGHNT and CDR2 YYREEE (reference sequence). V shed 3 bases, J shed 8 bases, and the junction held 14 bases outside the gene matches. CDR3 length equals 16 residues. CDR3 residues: CASSSVPRDRELEAFF. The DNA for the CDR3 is TGTGCCAGCAGCTCAGTCCCCCGGGACAGGGAACTAGAAGCTTTCTTT.

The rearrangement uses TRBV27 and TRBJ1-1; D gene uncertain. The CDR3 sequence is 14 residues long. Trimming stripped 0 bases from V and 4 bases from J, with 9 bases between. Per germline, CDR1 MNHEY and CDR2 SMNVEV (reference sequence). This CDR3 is CASSLSWASTEAFF. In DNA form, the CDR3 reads TGTGCCAGCAGTTTATCTTGGGCGAGCACTGAAGCTTTCTTT.

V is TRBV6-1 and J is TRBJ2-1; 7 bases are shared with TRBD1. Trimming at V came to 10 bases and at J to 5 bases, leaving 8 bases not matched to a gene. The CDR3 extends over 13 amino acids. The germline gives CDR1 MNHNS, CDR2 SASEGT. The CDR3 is CATQGDFNNEQFF. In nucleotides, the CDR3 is TGTGCCACCCAGGGGGATTTCAACAATGAGCAGTTCTTC.

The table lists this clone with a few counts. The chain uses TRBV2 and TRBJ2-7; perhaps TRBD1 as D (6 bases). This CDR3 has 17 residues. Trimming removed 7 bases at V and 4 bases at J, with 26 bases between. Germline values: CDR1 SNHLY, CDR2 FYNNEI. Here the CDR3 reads CASMGRQAPQWRYEQYF. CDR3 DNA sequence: TGTGCCAGCATGGGGAGACAGGCGCCCCAGTGGAGGTACGAGCAGTACTTC. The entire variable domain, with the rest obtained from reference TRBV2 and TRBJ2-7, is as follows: EPEVTQTPSHQVTQMGQEVILRCVPISNHLYFYWYRQILGQKVEFLVSFYNNEISEKSEIFDDQFSVERPDGSNFTLKIRSTKLEDSAMYFCASMGRQAPQWRYEQYFGPGTRLTVT.

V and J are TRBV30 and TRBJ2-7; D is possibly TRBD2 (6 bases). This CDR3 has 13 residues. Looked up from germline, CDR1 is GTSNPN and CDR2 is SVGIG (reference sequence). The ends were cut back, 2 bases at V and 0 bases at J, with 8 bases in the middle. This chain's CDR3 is CAWSPGVSYEQYF. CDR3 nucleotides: TGTGCCTGGAGTCCGGGAGTCTCCTACGAGCAGTACTTC.

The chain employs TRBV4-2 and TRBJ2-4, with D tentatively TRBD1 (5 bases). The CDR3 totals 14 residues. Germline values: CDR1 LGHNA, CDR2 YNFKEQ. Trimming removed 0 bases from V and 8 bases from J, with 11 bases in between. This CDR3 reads CASSQDSGWDIQYF. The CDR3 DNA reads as TGTGCCAGCAGCCAAGACTCAGGGTGGGACATTCAGTACTTC.

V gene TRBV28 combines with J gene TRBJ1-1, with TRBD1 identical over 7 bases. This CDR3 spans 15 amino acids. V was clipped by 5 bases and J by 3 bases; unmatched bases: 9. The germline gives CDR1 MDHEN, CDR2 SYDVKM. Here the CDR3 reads CASSPPQGVDTEAFF. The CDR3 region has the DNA TGTGCCAGCAGTCCCCCCCAGGGGGTAGACACTGAAGCTTTCTTT.

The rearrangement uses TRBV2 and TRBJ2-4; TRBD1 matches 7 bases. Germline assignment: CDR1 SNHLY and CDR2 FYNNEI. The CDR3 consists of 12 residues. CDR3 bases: TGTGCTCCCCCGCAGGGGGAAAACATTCAGTACTTC. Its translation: CAPPQGENIQYF.

The CDR3 coding sequence is TGCGCCAGCAGCTTTCAGGGGGCTAGAGAGCCTTTCTTT. Protein: CASSFQGAREPFF. This chain connects TRBV5-1 to TRBJ1-1, with TRBD1 identical over 8 bases. Trimming at V came to 2 bases and at J to 12 bases, leaving 9 bases not matched to a gene. Per the germline V gene, CDR1 is SGHRS and CDR2 is YFSETQ. The CDR3 spans 13 residues. The full variable domain, in which reference TRBV5-1 and TRBJ1-1 provide the parts outside the CDR3, is KAGVTQTPRYLIKTRGQQVTLSCSPISGHRSVSWYQQTPGQGLQFLFEYFSETQRNKGNFPGRFSGRQFSNSRSEMNVSTLELGDSALYLCASSFQGAREPFFGQGTRLTVV.

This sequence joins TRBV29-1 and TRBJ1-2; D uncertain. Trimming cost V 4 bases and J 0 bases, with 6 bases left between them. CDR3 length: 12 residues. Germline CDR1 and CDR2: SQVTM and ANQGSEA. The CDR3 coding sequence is TGCAGCGTTGTAATAACTAACTATGGCTACACCTTC. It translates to CSVVITNYGYTF.

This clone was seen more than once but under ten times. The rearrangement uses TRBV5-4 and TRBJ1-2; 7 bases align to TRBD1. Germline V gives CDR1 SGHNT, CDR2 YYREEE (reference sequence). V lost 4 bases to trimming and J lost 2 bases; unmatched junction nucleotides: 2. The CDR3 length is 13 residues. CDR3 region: CASSQGQNYGYTF. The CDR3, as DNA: TGTGCCAGCAGCCAGGGACAGAACTATGGCTACACCTTC.